The sequence of this T cell receptor (beta chain) was determined in a study of response to subunit inactivated influenza vaccine. This clonotype came up many times. Relative to the germline gene, one junction end is altered; a read error may explain this. The CDR3 consists of 13 residues. Germline CDR1 SGHTA, CDR2 FQGNSA. MiXCR, applied by TCRdb to the RT-PCR reads, yields one record per CDR3 protein. This repertoire shows 450,000 to 600,000 distinct CDR3 sequences, under 9% found once; its top ten account for 13%. This receptor was obtained from a man aged 45-69 years who received an inactivated influenza vaccine. The sequenced sample was PBMCs from blood, obtained around 2 years after vaccination. The gene calls are TRBV7-2 and TRBJ2-7, with D unclear. The CDR3 DNA sequence: TGCGCCAGCAGCTTGGAACAGAACTACGAGCAGTACTTC. Its translation: CASSLEQNYEQYF. Based on the CDR3 plus reference TRBV7-2 and TRBJ2-7, the full variable domain is GAGVSQSPSNKVTEKGKDVELRCDPISGHTALYWYRQSLGQGLEFLIYFQGNSAPDKSGLPSDRFSAERTGGSVSTLTIQRTQQEDSAVYLCASSLEQNYEQYFGPGTRLTVT.